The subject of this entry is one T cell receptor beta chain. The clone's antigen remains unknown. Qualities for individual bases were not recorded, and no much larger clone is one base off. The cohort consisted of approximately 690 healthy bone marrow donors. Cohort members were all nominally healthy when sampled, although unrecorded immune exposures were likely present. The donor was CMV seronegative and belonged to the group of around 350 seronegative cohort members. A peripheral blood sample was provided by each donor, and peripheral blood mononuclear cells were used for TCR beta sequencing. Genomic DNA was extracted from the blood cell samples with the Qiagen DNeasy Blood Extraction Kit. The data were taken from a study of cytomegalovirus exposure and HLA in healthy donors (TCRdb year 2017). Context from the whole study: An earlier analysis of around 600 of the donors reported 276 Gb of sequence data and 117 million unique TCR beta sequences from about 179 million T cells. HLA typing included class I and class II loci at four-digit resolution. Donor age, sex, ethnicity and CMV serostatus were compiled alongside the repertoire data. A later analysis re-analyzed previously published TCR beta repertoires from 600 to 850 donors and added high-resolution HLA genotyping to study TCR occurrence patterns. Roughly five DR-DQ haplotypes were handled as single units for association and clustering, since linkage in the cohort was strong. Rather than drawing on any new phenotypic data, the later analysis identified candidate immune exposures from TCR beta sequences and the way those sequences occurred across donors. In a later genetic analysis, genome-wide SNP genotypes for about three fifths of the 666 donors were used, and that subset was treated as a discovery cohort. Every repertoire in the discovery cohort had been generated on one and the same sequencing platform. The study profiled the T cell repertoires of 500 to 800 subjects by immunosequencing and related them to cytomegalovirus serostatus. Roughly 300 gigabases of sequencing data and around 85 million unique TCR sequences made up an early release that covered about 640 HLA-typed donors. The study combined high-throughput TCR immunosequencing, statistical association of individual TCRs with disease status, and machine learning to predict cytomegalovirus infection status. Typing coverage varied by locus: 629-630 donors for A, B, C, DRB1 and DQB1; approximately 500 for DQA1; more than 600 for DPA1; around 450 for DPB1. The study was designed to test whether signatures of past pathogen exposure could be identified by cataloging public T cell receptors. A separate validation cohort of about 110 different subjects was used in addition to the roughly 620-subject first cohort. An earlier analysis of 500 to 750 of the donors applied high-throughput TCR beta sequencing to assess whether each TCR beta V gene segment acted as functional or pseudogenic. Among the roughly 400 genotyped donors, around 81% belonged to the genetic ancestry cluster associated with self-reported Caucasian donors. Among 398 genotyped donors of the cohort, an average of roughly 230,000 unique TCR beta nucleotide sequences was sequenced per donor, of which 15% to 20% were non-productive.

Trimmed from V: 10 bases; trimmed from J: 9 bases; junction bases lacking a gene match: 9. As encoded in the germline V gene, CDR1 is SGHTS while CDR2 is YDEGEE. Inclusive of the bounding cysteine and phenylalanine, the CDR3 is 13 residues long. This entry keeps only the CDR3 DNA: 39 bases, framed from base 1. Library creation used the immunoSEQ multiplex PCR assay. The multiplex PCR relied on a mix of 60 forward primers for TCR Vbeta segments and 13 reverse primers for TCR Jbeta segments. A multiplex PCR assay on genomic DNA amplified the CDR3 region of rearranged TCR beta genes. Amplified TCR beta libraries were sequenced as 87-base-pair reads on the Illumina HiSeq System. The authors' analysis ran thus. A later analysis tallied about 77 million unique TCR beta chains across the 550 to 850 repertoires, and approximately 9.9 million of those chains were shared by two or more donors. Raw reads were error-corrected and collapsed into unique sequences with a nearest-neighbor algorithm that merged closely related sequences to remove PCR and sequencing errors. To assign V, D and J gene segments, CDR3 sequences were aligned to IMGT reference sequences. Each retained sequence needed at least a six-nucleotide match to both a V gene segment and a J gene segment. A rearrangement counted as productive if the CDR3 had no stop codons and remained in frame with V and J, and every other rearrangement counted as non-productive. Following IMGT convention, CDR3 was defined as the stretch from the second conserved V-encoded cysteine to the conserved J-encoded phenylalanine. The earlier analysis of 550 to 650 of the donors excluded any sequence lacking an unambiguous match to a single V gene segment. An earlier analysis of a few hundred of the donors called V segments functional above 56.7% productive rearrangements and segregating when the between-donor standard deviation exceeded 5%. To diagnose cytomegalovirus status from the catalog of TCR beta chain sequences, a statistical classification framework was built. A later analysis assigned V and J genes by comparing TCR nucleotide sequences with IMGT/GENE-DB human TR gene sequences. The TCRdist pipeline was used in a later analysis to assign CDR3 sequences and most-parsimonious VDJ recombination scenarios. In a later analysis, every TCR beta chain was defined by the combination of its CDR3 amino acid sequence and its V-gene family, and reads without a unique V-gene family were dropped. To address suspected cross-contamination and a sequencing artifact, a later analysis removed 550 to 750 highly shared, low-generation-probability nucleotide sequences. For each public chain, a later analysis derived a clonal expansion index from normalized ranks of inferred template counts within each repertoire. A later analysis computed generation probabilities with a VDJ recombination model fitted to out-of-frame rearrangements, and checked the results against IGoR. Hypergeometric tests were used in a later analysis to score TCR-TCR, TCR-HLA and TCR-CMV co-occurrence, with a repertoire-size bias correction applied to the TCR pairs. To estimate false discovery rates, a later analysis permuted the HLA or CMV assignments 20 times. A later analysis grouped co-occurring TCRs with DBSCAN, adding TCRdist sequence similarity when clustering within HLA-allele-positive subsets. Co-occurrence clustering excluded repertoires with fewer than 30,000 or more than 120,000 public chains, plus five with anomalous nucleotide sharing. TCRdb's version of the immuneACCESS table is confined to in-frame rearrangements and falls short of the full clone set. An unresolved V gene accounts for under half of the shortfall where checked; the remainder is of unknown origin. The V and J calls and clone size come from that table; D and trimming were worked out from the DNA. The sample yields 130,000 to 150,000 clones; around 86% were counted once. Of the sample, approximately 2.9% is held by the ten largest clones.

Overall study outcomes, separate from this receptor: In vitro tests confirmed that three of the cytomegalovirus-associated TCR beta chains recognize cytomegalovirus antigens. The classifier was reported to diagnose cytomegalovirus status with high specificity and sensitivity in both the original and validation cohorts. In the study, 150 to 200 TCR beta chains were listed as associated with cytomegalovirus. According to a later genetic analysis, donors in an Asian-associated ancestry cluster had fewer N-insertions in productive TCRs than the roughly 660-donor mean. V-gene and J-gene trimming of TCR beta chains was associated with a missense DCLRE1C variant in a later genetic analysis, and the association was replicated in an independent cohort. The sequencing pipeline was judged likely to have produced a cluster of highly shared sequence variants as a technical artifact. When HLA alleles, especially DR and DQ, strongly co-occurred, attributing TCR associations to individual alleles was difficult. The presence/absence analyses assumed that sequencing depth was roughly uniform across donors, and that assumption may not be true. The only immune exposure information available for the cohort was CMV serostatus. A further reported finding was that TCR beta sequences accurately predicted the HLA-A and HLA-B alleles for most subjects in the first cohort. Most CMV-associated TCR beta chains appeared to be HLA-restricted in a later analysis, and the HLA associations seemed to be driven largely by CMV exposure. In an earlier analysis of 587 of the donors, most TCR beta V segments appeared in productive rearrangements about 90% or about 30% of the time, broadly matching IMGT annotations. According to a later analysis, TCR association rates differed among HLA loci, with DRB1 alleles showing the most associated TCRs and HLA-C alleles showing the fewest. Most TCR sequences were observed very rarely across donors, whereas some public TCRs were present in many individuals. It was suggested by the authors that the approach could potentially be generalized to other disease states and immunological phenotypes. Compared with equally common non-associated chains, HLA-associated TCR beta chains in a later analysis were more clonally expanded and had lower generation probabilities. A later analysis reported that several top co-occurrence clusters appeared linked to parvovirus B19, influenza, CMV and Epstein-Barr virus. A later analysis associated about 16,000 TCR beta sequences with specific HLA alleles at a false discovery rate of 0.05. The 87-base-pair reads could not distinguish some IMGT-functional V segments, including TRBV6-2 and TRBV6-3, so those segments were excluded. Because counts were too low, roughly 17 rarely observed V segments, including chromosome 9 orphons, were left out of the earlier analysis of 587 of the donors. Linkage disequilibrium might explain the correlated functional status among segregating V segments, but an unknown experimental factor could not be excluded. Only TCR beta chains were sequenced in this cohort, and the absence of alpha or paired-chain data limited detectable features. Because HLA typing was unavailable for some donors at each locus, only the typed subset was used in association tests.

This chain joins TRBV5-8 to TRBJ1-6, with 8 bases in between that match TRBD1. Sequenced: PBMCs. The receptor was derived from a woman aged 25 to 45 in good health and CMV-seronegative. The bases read TGTGCCGGCCCCGGACAGGGAGGTTCACCCCTCCACTTT. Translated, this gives CAGPGQGGSPLHF.